This T cell receptor (beta chain) was recorded in a study of a mutant IDH1 vaccine in newly diagnosed glioma (TCRdb year 2021). In terms of the full investigation: Vaccination began 4-6 weeks after radiotherapy alone, or alongside temozolomide cycles in the chemotherapy-containing groups. The roughly 33 treated patients were about 60% male and approximately 40% female, with a mean age of approximately 38 years. Before enrollment, most patients had been given radiochemotherapy with temozolomide as standard therapy, while the rest had received either radiotherapy alone or temozolomide alone. Visit V12 was the week-35 safety follow-up and visit V13 was the week-47 end of study. Peripheral blood was collected at six visits: V03 (baseline), V05, V07, V10, V12 and V13. Longitudinal TCRB deep sequencing was performed for about 25 treated patients wherever samples were available for exploratory analyses. What the research found in general, with its limitations: Changes in the top peripheral T cell clonotypes picked up by TCRB sequencing did not appear to be linked to pseudoprogression. Across multiple MHC alleles, vaccine-induced immune responses were seen in around 93% of patients. Availability determined which PBMC samples were chosen for TCRB deep sequencing. The authors noted that analyses of patient blood samples could not be reproduced because of sample limitations.

A single count supports this clone. There is no known antigen for this receptor. No per-base quality is available; no much larger clone lies one base away. The sample's time point, from its label and the paper: week 47, end of study. Each vaccine dose was 300 ug of a 20-mer mutant IDH1 peptide in Montanide, given subcutaneously with topical imiquimod. Patients were given eight vaccinations, in weeks 1, 3, 5, 7, 11, 15, 19 and 23, which matched visits V03 through V10. Newly diagnosed WHO grade 3 or 4 IDH1-mutant astrocytomas showing loss of nuclear ATRX were present in the donors. The samples were drawn from NOA16, a multicentre, single-arm, open-label phase I trial in Germany that tested a mutant IDH1 peptide vaccine in humans for the first time. The DNeasy Blood and Tissue Kit was used to extract genomic DNA from EDTA blood for TCRB sequencing. Library preparation used the immunoSEQ multiplex PCR assay. Rearranged TCR beta chain sequences were amplified with the hsTCRB Kit following the manufacturer's protocol. TCRB libraries were sequenced on an Illumina MiSeq. In the authors' own workflow: Demultiplexing, trimming and gene mapping were performed with the kit vendor's proprietary platform. TCRdb carries this immuneACCESS record with in-frame sequences only. Its versions omit some clonotypes, under half of them owing to an unresolved V gene in the studies checked, with the rest unexplained. The V and J calls and clone size are taken from that table; D and trimming were inferred from the DNA. A total of about 83,000 clones appear in this sample, roughly 77% of them only once. Roughly 5.6% of the sample goes to the ten largest clones.

The receptor was derived from a man in his forties with glioma. The source material was PBMCs, sampled from a glioma patient whose treatment included an IDH1 peptide vaccine.

The DNA reads as follows: TGTGCCAGCAGCTTAGCGGGTACAGCGAAAAAACTGTTTTTT. Its protein product is CASSLAGTAKKLFF. The chain links TRBV7-2 with TRBJ1-4; the D gene cannot be resolved reliably. From its cysteine to its phenylalanine, the CDR3 spans 14 amino acids. Of the read, only the CDR3 DNA is kept; its 42 bases are in frame from base 1. The germline V gene yields SGHTA for CDR1 and FQGNSA for CDR2. V gives up 0 bases and J gives up 9 bases, and the segment between their germline ends measures 11 bases.